This T cell receptor beta chain originates from a study of CXCR3-negative and CXCR3-positive naive CD8 T cells. Whole-study findings and limits: Memory cells differed in TRBV-TRBJ usage, but naive CXCR3-negative and CXCR3-positive cells had similar usage.

It was by 5' RACE with UMI labels that the TRB cDNA libraries were prepared. Following a re-call of the 5' RACE reads, TCRdb has one entry per CDR3 protein and lacks DNA. The sample table sets out around 50,000 distinct CDR3 sequences. Notes on this clonotype: What it binds is not known.

Germline values: CDR1 MNHNS, CDR2 SASEGT. The CDR3 extends over 14 amino acids. This receptor was taken from a human donor in good health. Some clones in this sample may be carry-over from other donors' samples. The specimen was naive CXCR3- CD8+ T cells from blood. Subset given: CD45RO-CCR7+CD27+CD95- naive CD8+ T cells lacking CXCR3 (TNR3-). The V and J genes are TRBV6-1 and TRBJ2-7; TCRdb calls TRBD1, which cannot be checked without DNA. CDR3 loop: CASSEGPAAYEQYF.